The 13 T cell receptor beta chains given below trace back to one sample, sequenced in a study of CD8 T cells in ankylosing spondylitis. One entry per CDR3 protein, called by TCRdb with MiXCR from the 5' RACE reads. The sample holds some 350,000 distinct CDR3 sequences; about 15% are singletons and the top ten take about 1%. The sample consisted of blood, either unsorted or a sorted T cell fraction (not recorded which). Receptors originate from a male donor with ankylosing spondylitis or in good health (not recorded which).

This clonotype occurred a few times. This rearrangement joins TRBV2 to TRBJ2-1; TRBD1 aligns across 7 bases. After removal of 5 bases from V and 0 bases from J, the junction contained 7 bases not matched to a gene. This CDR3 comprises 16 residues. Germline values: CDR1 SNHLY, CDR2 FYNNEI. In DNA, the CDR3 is TGTGCCAGCAGTTTACTCCGGGACAGCTCCTACAATGAGCAGTTCTTC. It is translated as CASSLLRDSSYNEQFF.

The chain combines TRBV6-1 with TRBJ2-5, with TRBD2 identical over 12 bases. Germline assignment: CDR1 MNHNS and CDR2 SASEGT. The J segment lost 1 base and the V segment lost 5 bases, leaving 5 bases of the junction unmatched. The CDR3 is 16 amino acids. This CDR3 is CASSRGLAGSQETQYF. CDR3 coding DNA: TGTGCCAGCAGTAGGGGACTAGCGGGCTCCCAAGAGACCCAGTACTTC.

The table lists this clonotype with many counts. The CDR3 here is CASSLRAGGGEAFF. In DNA form, the CDR3 reads TGCGCCAGCAGCTTGCGTGCAGGGGGCGGTGAAGCTTTCTTT. This chain joins TRBV5-1 and TRBJ1-1; 8 bases are shared with TRBD1. This CDR3 contains 14 residues. Germline V gene data show CDR1 as SGHRS and CDR2 as YFSETQ. The V and J ends lost 1 base and 7 bases, in that order; junction bases with no gene match: 6.

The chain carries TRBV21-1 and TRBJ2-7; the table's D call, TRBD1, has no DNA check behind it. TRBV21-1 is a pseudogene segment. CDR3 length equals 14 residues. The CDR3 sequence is CASSSPLGFAEQYF. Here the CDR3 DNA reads TGTGCCAGCAGCAGTCCCCTCGGATTTGCCGAGCAGTACTTC.

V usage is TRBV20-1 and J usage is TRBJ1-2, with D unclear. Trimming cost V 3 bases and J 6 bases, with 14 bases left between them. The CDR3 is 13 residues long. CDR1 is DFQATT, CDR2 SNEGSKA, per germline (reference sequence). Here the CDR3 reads CSASQTVTDGYTF. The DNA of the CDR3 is TGCAGTGCTAGCCAGACGGTCACTGATGGCTACACCTTC.

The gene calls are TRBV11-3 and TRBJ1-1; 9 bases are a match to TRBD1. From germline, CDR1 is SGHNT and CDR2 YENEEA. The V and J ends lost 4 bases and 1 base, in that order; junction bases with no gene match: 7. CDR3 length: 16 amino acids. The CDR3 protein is CASSSGPGQGNTEAFF. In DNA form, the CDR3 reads TGTGCCAGCAGCTCTGGTCCGGGACAGGGGAACACTGAAGCTTTCTTT.

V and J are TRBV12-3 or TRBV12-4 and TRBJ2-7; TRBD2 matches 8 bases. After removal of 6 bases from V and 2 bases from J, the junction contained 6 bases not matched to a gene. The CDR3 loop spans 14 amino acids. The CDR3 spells CASRLAAITYEQYF. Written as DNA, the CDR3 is TGTGCCAGCAGACTAGCGGCCATCACCTACGAGCAGTACTTC.

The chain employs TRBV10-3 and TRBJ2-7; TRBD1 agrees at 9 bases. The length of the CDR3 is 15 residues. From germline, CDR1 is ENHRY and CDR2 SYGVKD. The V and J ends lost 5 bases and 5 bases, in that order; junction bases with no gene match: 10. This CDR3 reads CAISPGQGRHHEQYF. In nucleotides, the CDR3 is TGTGCCATCAGTCCGGGACAGGGCCGTCACCACGAGCAGTACTTC.

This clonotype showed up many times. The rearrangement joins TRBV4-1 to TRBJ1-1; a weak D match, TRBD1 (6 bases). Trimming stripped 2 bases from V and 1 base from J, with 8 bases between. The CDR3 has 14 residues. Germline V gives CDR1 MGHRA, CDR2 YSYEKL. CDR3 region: CASSQKTGNTEAFF. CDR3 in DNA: TGCGCCAGCAGCCAAAAGACAGGGAACACTGAAGCTTTCTTT.

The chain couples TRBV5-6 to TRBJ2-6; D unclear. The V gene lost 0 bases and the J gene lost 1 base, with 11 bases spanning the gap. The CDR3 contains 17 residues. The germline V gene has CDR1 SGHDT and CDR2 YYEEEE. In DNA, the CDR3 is TGTGCCAGCAGCTTGGCGCCCTTACAGTCTGGGGCCAACGTCCTGACTTTC. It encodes CASSLAPLQSGANVLTF.

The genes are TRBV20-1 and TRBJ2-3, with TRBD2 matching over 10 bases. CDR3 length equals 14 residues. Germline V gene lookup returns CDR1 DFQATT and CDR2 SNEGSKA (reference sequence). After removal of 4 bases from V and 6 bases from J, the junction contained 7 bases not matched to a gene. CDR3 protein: CSANPSGRRDTQYF. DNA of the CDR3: TGCAGTGCTAACCCTAGCGGGAGAAGGGATACGCAGTATTTT.

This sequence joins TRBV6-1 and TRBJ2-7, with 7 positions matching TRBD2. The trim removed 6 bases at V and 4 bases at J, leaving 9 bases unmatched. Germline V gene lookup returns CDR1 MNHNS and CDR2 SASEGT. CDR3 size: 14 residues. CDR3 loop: CASSRGGREYEQYF. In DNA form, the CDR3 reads TGTGCCAGCAGCCGAGGAGGGCGGGAGTACGAGCAGTACTTC.

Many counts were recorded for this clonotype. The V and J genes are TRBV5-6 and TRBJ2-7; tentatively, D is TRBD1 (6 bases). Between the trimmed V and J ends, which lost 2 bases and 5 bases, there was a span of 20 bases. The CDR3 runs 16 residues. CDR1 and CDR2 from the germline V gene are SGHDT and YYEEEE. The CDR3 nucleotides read TGTGCCAGCAGCTTCTATCAGGGGCGATTTGCCCACGAGCAGTACTTC. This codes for CASSFYQGRFAHEQYF.